Listed below are T cell receptor beta chains from one sample, sequenced in a study of blood T cell repertoires in COVID-19. TCRdb's table, derived via immunoSEQ multiplex PCR, lists solely in-frame clones and lacks some. Of about 180,000 clones in the sample, about 72% were seen once. The sequenced sample was PBMCs or T cells enriched from blood (not recorded which). These receptors were obtained from a woman in her fifties or sixties who had recovered from COVID-19. Both conserved end residues are part of each CDR3. A D gene is named only where the DNA matches it firmly. Expanded clones get a size class; other rows say once, few or many, or leave the size out.

TRBJ2-1,TRBV28,-,TRBD2,TGTGCCAGCAGTCAGACTAGCGGGGGGTACAATGAGCAGTTCTTC,CASSQTSGGYNEQFF
TRBJ2-2,TRBV19,-,TRBD1,TGTGCCAGTAGTCTTACAGGGGTAACCGGGGAGCTGTTTTTT,CASSLTGVTGELFF
TRBJ2-7,TRBV28,-,-,TGTGCCAGCAGACGGACAGTATACGAGCAGTACTTC,CASRRTVYEQYF
TRBJ2-1,TRBV24-1,-,TRBD1,TGTGCCACCAGTGATGAACGGGACAGGGGCTACAATGAGCAGTTCTTC,CATSDERDRGYNEQFF
TRBJ1-6,TRBV3-1/TRBV3-2,-,TRBD1,TGTGCCAGCAGCCAGTACGACAGGGATGATTCACCCCTCCACTTT,CASSQYDRDDSPLHF
TRBJ2-7,TRBV30,-,TRBD2,TGTGCCTGGAGTGTACAGCTAGCGGGAGAACAGTACTTC,CAWSVQLAGEQYF
TRBJ2-7,TRBV7-6,-,TRBD1,TGTGCCAGCAGCACAAGGACAGGGGTGGGATACGAGCAGTACTTC,CASSTRTGVGYEQYF
TRBJ1-2,TRBV27,-,-,TGTGCCAGCAGGAGGGATATAATGGCCGGCTACACCTTC,CASRRDIMAGYTF
TRBJ2-6,TRBV28,-,TRBD2,TGTGCCAGCAGTTTTGGGGGGGTTGGGGCCAACGTCCTGACTTTC,CASSFGGVGANVLTF
TRBJ2-1,TRBV19,-,TRBD2,TGTGCCAGTAGTATAGGACCCCTGGGGGGGGAGCAGTTCTTC,CASSIGPLGGEQFF
TRBJ2-7,TRBV25-1,-,-,TGTGCCAGCAGTGGGCAGGAGGTGTACGAGCAGTACTTC,CASSGQEVYEQYF
TRBJ2-7,TRBV6-5,-,-,TGTGCCAGCAGTCGGGCCGGCGGGGAATACGAGCAGTACTTC,CASSRAGGEYEQYF
TRBJ2-2,TRBV2,-,-,TGTGCCAGCAGTGAAGGAGGGAGGCCAGGCGGGGAGCTGTTTTTT,CASSEGGRPGGELFF
TRBJ1-2,TRBV19,few,-,TGTGCCAGTAGTACAAATCCGGGACTGCCACCTAACACCTTC,CASSTNPGLPPNTF
TRBJ2-3,TRBV11-3,-,-,TGTGCCAGCAGCGTAGGAGTGCCGCCGGAGGGCACAGATACGCAGTATTTT,CASSVGVPPEGTDTQYF
TRBJ1-1,TRBV4-3,-,TRBD1,TGCGCCAGCAGCCAAGACGGAGGGGGCGGTGGAGCTTTCTTT,CASSQDGGGGGAFF
TRBJ1-2,TRBV9,-,-,TGTGCCAGCAGCGTAGGTCAAGGAGATGGCTACACCTTC,CASSVGQGDGYTF
TRBJ2-2,TRBV7-2,-,TRBD2,TGTGCCAGCAGCTTAAGCCCCGCTAGCGGGAGGAACACCGGGGAGCTGTTTTTT,CASSLSPASGRNTGELFF
TRBJ1-2,TRBV10-3,-,TRBD1,TGTGCCATCAGTGAGTCCCGGGACAGGGGGCGAGGGGGCTACACCTTC,CAISESRDRGRGGYTF
TRBJ2-3,TRBV5-1,-,TRBD2,TGCGCCAGCAGCCCGGGACTAGCGGGAGGGACAGATACGCAGTATTTT,CASSPGLAGGTDTQYF
TRBJ2-3,TRBV12-3/TRBV12-4,-,-,TGTGCCAGCAGGAAATCTACCACAGATACGCAGTATTTT,CASRKSTTDTQYF
TRBJ2-2,TRBV7-9,few,TRBD2,TGTGCCAGCACCTCGACTAGCGGGATCCCATCCGGGGAGCTGTTTTTT,CASTSTSGIPSGELFF
TRBJ1-6,TRBV30,few,-,TGTGCCTGGAGTCAACAGTATTCACCCCTCCACTTT,CAWSQQYSPLHF
TRBJ1-2,TRBV3-1/TRBV3-2,-,-,TGTGCCAGCAGCCCCCTTAGGGGAGGGGGCTACACCTTC,CASSPLRGGGYTF
TRBJ2-7,TRBV6-5,-,-,TGTGCCAGCAGACCAGACAGGTCCTCCTACGAGCAGTACTTC,CASRPDRSSYEQYF
TRBJ2-1,TRBV6-4,-,-,TGTGCCAGCAGCGCGGAATCCCCCGTGGTCAGCTCCTACAATGAGCAGTTCTTC,CASSAESPVVSSYNEQFF
TRBJ2-2,TRBV9,few,TRBD2,TGTGCCAGCAGCGTAGGAGTAGCGGGACATCTATCCACCGGGGAGCTGTTTTTT,CASSVGVAGHLSTGELFF
TRBJ2-7,TRBV18,-,-,TGTGCCAGCTCACCAACGGGGATCGAGCAGTACTTC,CASSPTGIEQYF
TRBJ2-1,TRBV4-1,-,TRBD2,TGCGCCAGCAGCCAAACTAGCGGGGGGGGATCCTCGTTCTTC,CASSQTSGGGSSFF
TRBJ2-1,TRBV19,-,TRBD2,TGTGCCAGTAGGAGACTAGCGGGGGCCCGTTACAACAGTGAGCAGTTCTTC,CASRRLAGARYNSEQFF
TRBJ2-5,TRBV5-1,-,TRBD2,TGCGCCAGCAGCTTGGTAGCTAGCGGGAGGCCCGGGACCCAGTACTTC,CASSLVASGRPGTQYF
TRBJ2-3,TRBV5-1,-,TRBD1,TGCGCCAGCAGCATAGCGCCGGGACAGGGGATCACAGATACGCAGTATTTT,CASSIAPGQGITDTQYF
TRBJ1-4,TRBV13,-,TRBD1,TGTGCCAGCAAGGAGGGGGCTGGTGAAAAACTGTTTTTT,CASKEGAGEKLFF
TRBJ2-1,TRBV12-5,-,TRBD2,TGTGCTAGTGGTAGCGGGAGAGGCTACAATGAGCAGTTCTTC,CASGSGRGYNEQFF
TRBJ2-7,TRBV6-2/TRBV6-3,-,-,TGTGCCAGCAGTTCCTCGGGACTCCCCTACGAGCAGTACTTC,CASSSSGLPYEQYF
TRBJ2-3,TRBV14,-,-,TGTGCCAGCAGCCAACACCGGAGCTACCCAGATACGCAGTATTTT,CASSQHRSYPDTQYF
TRBJ2-5,TRBV9,-,-,TGTGCCAGCAGCGTCACAGGCCAAGAGACCCAGTACTTC,CASSVTGQETQYF
TRBJ2-3,TRBV11-2,-,TRBD2,TGTGCCAGCAGCTGGACCCCGGATAGCGGGAGAACAGATACGCAGTATTTT,CASSWTPDSGRTDTQYF
TRBJ1-4,TRBV18,-,-,TGTGCCAGCTCACGAGACAGCACGACTAATGAAAAACTGTTTTTT,CASSRDSTTNEKLFF
TRBJ2-7,TRBV5-4,-,TRBD2,TGTGCCAGCAGCTTAGATCCGGGACTAGTTTACGAGCAGTACTTC,CASSLDPGLVYEQYF
TRBJ2-2,TRBV5-5,-,-,TGTGCCAGCAGCACCCTAGCAGGCGCCGGGGAGCTGTTTTTT,CASSTLAGAGELFF
TRBJ1-2,TRBV6-5,-,TRBD1,TGTGCCAGCCACATGGAAGCGACAGGGGGTTATGGCTACACCTTC,CASHMEATGGYGYTF
TRBJ1-2,TRBV28,-,-,TGTGCCAGCAGCCCGGGGGGGGGCGCTTACACCTTC,CASSPGGGAYTF
TRBJ2-4,TRBV6-5,-,TRBD1,TGTGCCAGCAGTTACCAAGCCCCAGGCAGGGGGAATAGTTTCTTC,CASSYQAPGRGNSFF
TRBJ2-3,TRBV3-1/TRBV3-2,many,TRBD2,TGTGCCAGCAGCCAAAGTACTAGCGGCACAGATACGCAGTATTTT,CASSQSTSGTDTQYF
TRBJ2-2,TRBV2,few,TRBD2,TGTGCCAGCAGTGTACTAGCGGGAAACACCGGGGAGCTGTTTTTT,CASSVLAGNTGELFF
TRBJ2-2,TRBV19,-,TRBD1,TGTGCCAGTAGTCCTTGGACAGGGGCGAACACCGGGGAGCTGTTTTTT,CASSPWTGANTGELFF
TRBJ2-1,TRBV5-1,-,TRBD2,TGCGCCAGCAGCTCGGGGTGGCGGGAGTCCTACAATGAGCAGTTCTTC,CASSSGWRESYNEQFF
TRBJ2-1,TRBV9,-,TRBD2,TGTGCCAGCAGTCAACAGCTAGCGGGAGTATCCCACAATGAGCAGTTCTTC,CASSQQLAGVSHNEQFF
TRBJ1-5,TRBV19,-,-,TGTGCCAGTAGATCCGGGGGAAGAAGTCAGCCCCAGCATTTT,CASRSGGRSQPQHF
TRBJ2-7,TRBV18,few,TRBD2,TGTGCCAGCTCACCGGGGACTAGCGGGAGTTTTGTAAACGAGCAGTACTTC,CASSPGTSGSFVNEQYF
TRBJ1-4,TRBV28,-,-,TGTGCCAGCAGTTTGACACCAGCATGGGAAAAACTGTTTTTT,CASSLTPAWEKLFF
TRBJ1-2,TRBV7-6,-,-,TGTGCCAGCAGCTTAGGGGCAGCCTATGGCTACACCTTC,CASSLGAAYGYTF
TRBJ1-2,TRBV10-2,-,-,TGCGCCAGCCACCAGGACTTCTATGGCTACACCTTC,CASHQDFYGYTF
TRBJ1-1,TRBV6-5,-,-,TGTGCCAGCACCCAAGGGAGGAGCACTGAAGCTTTCTTT,CASTQGRSTEAFF
TRBJ1-4,TRBV30,-,-,TGTGCCGTTGGCAGGGTTGGAGAAAAACTGTTTTTT,CAVGRVGEKLFF
TRBJ2-3,TRBV9,-,-,TGTGCCAGCACCCGACGGGACACAGATACGCAGTATTTT,CASTRRDTDTQYF
TRBJ2-3,TRBV18,-,-,TGTGCCAGCTCACCGCGTCCCCCAGGAGGCAGGGGAACAGATACGCAGTATTTT,CASSPRPPGGRGTDTQYF
TRBJ1-2,TRBV30,-,-,TGTGCCTGCTTCATTGGGGTCCGGGACAACCAAAACTATGGCTACACCTTC,CACFIGVRDNQNYGYTF